Sequencing of this T cell receptor beta chain was carried out in a study of cytotoxic CD8 clonotypes in ibrutinib-treated CLL. The wider study: By median around 69 months, 12 had progressed and approximately 14 stayed remitted; responses had been 2 complete and around 25 partial. The sample average was 255,043 productive templates and roughly 94,000 productive rearrangements.

The CDR3 extends over 14 amino acids. Trimming removed 0 bases from V and 3 bases from J, with 8 bases in between. Germline loops: CDR1 MGHRA, CDR2 YSYEKL. In its sample, this clone was seen once. Its antigen is not identified. The method was immunoSEQ multiplex PCR; TCRdb's version includes in-frame clones alone and lacks a portion of them. The sample gives 40,000 or so clones, under 80% of which show up once; 10% is in the top ten. Findings of the study overall: Age-matched healthy donor levels were exceeded by baseline clonality, which tracked circulating CD8+ T-cell counts. Private clonotypes, not public ones, expanded at ibrutinib response.

Sequenced material: PBMCs, taken at disease progression, from a patient treated with ibrutinib. The clonotype was recovered from a human donor with chronic lymphocytic leukemia. The chain combines TRBV4-1 with TRBJ1-2; tentatively, D is TRBD1 (5 bases). Here the CDR3 DNA reads TGCGCCAGCAGCCAAGATCAAGGGGACTATGGCTACACCTTC. Residues: CASSQDQGDYGYTF.